This TCR beta chain was sequenced for a study of blood T cell repertoires in COVID-19. Source study methods: Estimates of nucleated cell counts were drawn from the amplification of reference gene primers. TCRdb's copy holds only in-frame clones and misses some; the assay was immunoSEQ multiplex PCR. The V and J calls and clone size were taken over from that table, and D and trimming were inferred from the DNA. The table includes under 200,000 clones, 89% detected once. Between the trimmed V and J ends, which lost 3 bases and 4 bases, there was a span of 18 bases. CDR1 is GTSNPN, CDR2 SVGIG, per germline (reference sequence). CDR3 length equals 15 residues. Recruitment covered about two dozen US areas and drew participants whose ages spanned roughly 18 to 89 years. The study assigned cohorts using participant-reported clinical history. In Cohort 3, a recovered donor had either two negative PCRs, clearance, or symptom resolution.

The sequencing input was PBMCs or T cells enriched from blood (not recorded which). The chain carries TRBV30 and TRBJ2-5; the D gene is possibly TRBD2 (5 bases). The sequence derives from a woman aged 18-29 years who had recovered from COVID-19. CDR3: CAWRQGLLKVETQYF. The CDR3 DNA is TGTGCCTGGAGGCAAGGACTCCTTAAGGTAGAGACCCAGTACTTC.